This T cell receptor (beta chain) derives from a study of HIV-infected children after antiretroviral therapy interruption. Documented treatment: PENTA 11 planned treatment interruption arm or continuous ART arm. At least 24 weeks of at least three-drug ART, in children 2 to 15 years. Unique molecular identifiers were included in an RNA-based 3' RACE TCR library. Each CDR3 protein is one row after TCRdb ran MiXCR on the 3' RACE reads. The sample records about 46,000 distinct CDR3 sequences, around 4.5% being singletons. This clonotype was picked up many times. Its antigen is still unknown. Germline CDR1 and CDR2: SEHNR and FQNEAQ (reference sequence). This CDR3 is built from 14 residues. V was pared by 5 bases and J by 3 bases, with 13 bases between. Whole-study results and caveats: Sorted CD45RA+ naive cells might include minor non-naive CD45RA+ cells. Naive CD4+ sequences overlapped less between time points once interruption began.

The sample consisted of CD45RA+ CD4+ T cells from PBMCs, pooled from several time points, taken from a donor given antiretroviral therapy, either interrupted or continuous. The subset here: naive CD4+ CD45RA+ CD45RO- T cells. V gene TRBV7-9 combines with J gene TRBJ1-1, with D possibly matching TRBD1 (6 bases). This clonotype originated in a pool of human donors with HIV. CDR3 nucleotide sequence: TGTGCCAGCAGCCTAAAGGGGGGGGACACTGAAGCTTTCTTT. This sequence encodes CASSLKGGDTEAFF.